The 31 T cell receptor beta chains listed next were all sequenced from one sample in a study of shared clonotypes between healthy human individuals (dated by TCRdb to 2020 to 2022). Library creation used the immunoSEQ multiplex PCR assay. Not all clones reach the TCRdb copy of this immuneACCESS table, which keeps in-frame sequences only. Checked studies attribute under half of the gap to unresolved V genes and leave the rest unexplained. This sample comprises 2 million to 3 million clones, 93% of them detected only once. The top ten hold 0.36% of the sample. The material sequenced was naive CD4+ T cells from PBMCs. Sample cell subset or site, as interpreted from the label and publication: CD45RA+ positively selected. Receptors were obtained from a man younger than 35 in good health. Some clones in this sample may be carry-over from other donors' samples.

As to this clone: Additional DNA sequences in this sample encode the identical CDR3. The V gene is TRBV29-1, the J gene TRBJ2-4, with 7 nucleotides matching TRBD1. Trimming at V came to 6 bases and at J to 1 base, leaving 3 bases not matched to a gene. The CDR3 totals 13 residues. Germline loops: CDR1 SQVTM, CDR2 ANQGSEA. The CDR3 spells CSVRGLAKNIQYF. DNA of the CDR3: TGCAGCGTAAGGGGGCTGGCCAAAAACATTCAGTACTTC.

The genes are TRBV2 and TRBJ2-1; TRBD2 matches 9 bases. V dropped 6 bases and J dropped 3; count of bases not matched to a gene: 3. Germline assignment: CDR1 SNHLY and CDR2 FYNNEI. The CDR3 loop spans 14 amino acids. The DNA of the CDR3 is TGTGCCAGCAGGATGCGGGAGGGCTACAATGAGCAGTTCTTC. It specifies CASRMREGYNEQFF.

The chain couples TRBV6-5 to TRBJ1-1; D remains ambiguous. The CDR3 extends over 14 amino acids. Trimming removed 6 bases at V and 0 bases at J, with 11 bases between. Germline V CDR1 and CDR2: MNHEY, SVGAGI. The CDR3: CASRKGTMNTEAFF. For the CDR3, the DNA is TGTGCCAGCAGGAAAGGAACTATGAACACTGAAGCTTTCTTT.

The chain recombines TRBV21-1 with TRBJ2-1; TRBD2 is taken as the D call from the table, unchecked against the DNA. TRBV21-1 is a recognized pseudogene. This CDR3 spans 13 amino acids. The CDR3 reads CASTGGDSNEQFF. The CDR3 bases are TGTGCCAGCACGGGGGGCGATAGCAATGAGCAGTTCTTC.

This chain connects TRBV28 to TRBJ2-1, with 8 nucleotides matching TRBD2. Unmatched junction bases numbered 9, after V lost 5 bases and J lost 9 bases. The CDR3 consists of 14 residues. Germline-derived CDR1 and CDR2 are MDHEN and SYDVKM. The CDR3 protein is CASSHSGIPGEQFF. The CDR3 DNA reads as TGTGCCAGCAGTCATAGCGGGATTCCAGGTGAGCAGTTCTTC.

The chain combines TRBV27 with TRBJ2-7; 8 positions agree with TRBD2. Germline V gene data show CDR1 as MNHEY and CDR2 as SMNVEV (reference sequence). This CDR3 contains 13 residues. The ends lost 7 bases at V and 6 bases at J; junction bases unmatched: 8. CDR3 amino acids: CASKGLVPLEQYF. The CDR3 nucleotides are TGTGCCAGCAAGGGACTAGTTCCCCTCGAGCAGTACTTC.

The V call is TRBV27, the J call TRBJ2-7; TRBD2 matches 8 bases. Germline V gives CDR1 MNHEY, CDR2 SMNVEV (reference sequence). Trimming cost V 6 bases and J 6 bases; bases outside gene matches: 13. CDR3 size: 15 residues. The CDR3 nucleotides are TGTGCCAGCAGCCTTAGCGGGATAGCCCCTCTCGAGCAGTACTTC. It specifies CASSLSGIAPLEQYF.

Details on this clone: Other DNA sequences in this specimen translate into the identical CDR3. The chain recombines TRBV5-1 with TRBJ1-4, with D unclear. V was pared by 0 bases and J by 0 bases, with 6 bases between. The CDR3 loop spans 15 amino acids. Germline V CDR1 and CDR2: SGHRS, YFSETQ. The CDR3: CASSLGSATNEKLFF. The CDR3 coding sequence is TGCGCCAGCAGCTTGGGGAGTGCAACTAATGAAAAACTGTTTTTT. Looking up the rest from reference TRBV5-1 and TRBJ1-4 gives the full variable domain: KAGVTQTPRYLIKTRGQQVTLSCSPISGHRSVSWYQQTPGQGLQFLFEYFSETQRNKGNFPGRFSGRQFSNSRSEMNVSTLELGDSALYLCASSLGSATNEKLFFGSGTQLSVL.

V gene TRBV4-1 combines with J gene TRBJ1-1, with a possible D match to TRBD1 (6 bases). The V gene's germline CDR1 is MGHRA and CDR2 YSYEKL. The CDR3 consists of 14 residues. V lost 4 bases and J 3 bases, leaving 12 bases between the germline ends. CDR3 amino acids: CASSPPRGDTEAFF. CDR3 in DNA: TGCGCCAGCAGCCCCCCAAGGGGGGACACTGAAGCTTTCTTT.

The chain joins TRBV5-6 to TRBJ2-1; 7 bases are shared with TRBD2. The CDR3 spans 15 residues. Trimming took 4 bases from V and 8 from J; bases not matched to a gene: 12. Germline values: CDR1 SGHDT, CDR2 YYEEEE. CDR3 sequence (DNA): TGTGCCAGCAGCCTGACTGGGGGAGGGCTCGATGAGCAGTTCTTC. It encodes CASSLTGGGLDEQFF.

The CDR3 protein is CASSGRAGDGYTF. CDR3 in DNA: TGTGCCAGCAGCGGGAGGGCAGGGGATGGCTACACCTTC. The chain couples TRBV7-8 to TRBJ1-2; perhaps TRBD1 as D (6 bases). V was clipped by 5 bases and J by 6 bases, with 13 bases between them. This CDR3 region has 13 residues. Germline loops: CDR1 SGHVS, CDR2 FQNEAQ.

The V gene is TRBV5-8, the J gene TRBJ1-4, with 9 bases lining up with TRBD1. Germline V CDR1 and CDR2: SGHTS, YDEGEE. Trimming at V came to 4 bases and at J to 3 bases, leaving 16 bases not matched to a gene. The CDR3 is 19 amino acids. CDR3 residues: CASSITGTGKRRANEKLFF. Written as DNA, the CDR3 is TGTGCCAGCAGCATAACCGGGACAGGGAAAAGGAGGGCTAATGAAAAACTGTTTTTT.

Comments on this clone: The same CDR3 also results from other DNA sequences found in this sample. This sequence joins TRBV15 and TRBJ1-2; the D gene is possibly TRBD1 (5 bases). This CDR3 contains 13 residues. V lost 0 bases, J lost 4 bases, and 6 bases lay in between. CDR1 is LNHNV and CDR2 is YYDKDF in the germline V gene (reference sequence). Written as DNA, the CDR3 is TGTGCCACCAGCAGAGACAGGGCCTATGGCTACACCTTC. Protein sequence: CATSRDRAYGYTF.

This chain connects TRBV4-2 to TRBJ1-1; D not resolved. Trimming shortened V by 4 bases and J by 2 bases, and 2 bases separated the two germline ends. Germline V lookup: CDR1 LGHNA, CDR2 YNFKEQ. This CDR3 region has 11 residues. The CDR3 sequence: CASSLNTEAFF. The CDR3, as DNA: TGTGCCAGCAGCCTAAACACTGAAGCTTTCTTT.

The rearrangement joins TRBV7-8 to TRBJ2-2; a possible D gene is TRBD1 (5 bases). The CDR3 consists of 14 residues. Germline V gene lookup returns CDR1 SGHVS and CDR2 FQNEAQ. V lost 8 bases and J lost 2, with 12 bases in between. The CDR3 loop reads CASYKTDNTGELFF. CDR3 sequence (DNA): TGTGCCAGCTACAAGACAGATAACACCGGGGAGCTGTTTTTT.

This clone was found once. This sample also contains other DNA sequences that code for the same CDR3. The chain recombines TRBV7-2 with TRBJ1-5; 7 bases agree with TRBD1. From germline, CDR1 is SGHTA and CDR2 FQGNSA. V was pared by 1 base and J by 4 bases, with 4 bases of the junction left unmatched. This CDR3 spans 15 amino acids. CDR3 in DNA: TGTGCCAGCAGCTTAGACAGGGGAGGTAATCAGCCCCAGCATTTT. Its protein is CASSLDRGGNQPQHF. Drawing the rest from reference TRBV7-2 and TRBJ1-5, the complete variable domain is GAGVSQSPSNKVTEKGKDVELRCDPISGHTALYWYRQSLGQGLEFLIYFQGNSAPDKSGLPSDRFSAERTGGSVSTLTIQRTQQEDSAVYLCASSLDRGGNQPQHFGDGTRLSIL.

For the CDR3, the DNA is TGCGCCAGCAGCTTGGGAGGGACAGGGGATTCACCCCTCCACTTT. Protein product: CASSLGGTGDSPLHF. The chain recombines TRBV5-1 with TRBJ1-6, with TRBD1 matching over 10 bases. Trimming at V came to 0 bases and at J to 8 bases, leaving 2 bases not matched to a gene. The CDR3 is 15 residues long. Germline CDR1 SGHRS, CDR2 YFSETQ.

The chain links TRBV19 to TRBJ1-5; a possible D gene is TRBD1 (6 bases). V was clipped by 7 bases and J by 7 bases, with 14 bases between them. Germline-derived CDR1 and CDR2 are LNHDA and SQIVND (reference sequence). The CDR3 runs 13 residues. The CDR3 loop reads CASNPGGRQPQHF. The CDR3, as DNA: TGTGCCAGTAATCCCGGGGGCAGGCAGCCCCAGCATTTT.

The gene calls are TRBV19 and TRBJ1-2; 7 nucleotides match TRBD1. Germline values: CDR1 LNHDA, CDR2 SQIVND (reference sequence). This CDR3 comprises 13 residues. Unmatched junction bases numbered 4, after V lost 6 bases and J lost 3 bases. This CDR3 reads CASSTGTDYGYTF. The CDR3 DNA reads as TGTGCCAGTAGCACCGGGACAGACTATGGCTACACCTTC.

The rearrangement links TRBV2 to TRBJ2-7; D is uncertain. Germline V lookup: CDR1 SNHLY, CDR2 FYNNEI. The CDR3 consists of 14 residues. With 2 bases removed from V and 3 bases from J, the gap between germline ends came to 11 bases. CDR3 residues: CASSEYGQLYEQYF. In DNA, the CDR3 is TGTGCCAGCAGTGAATACGGGCAACTCTACGAGCAGTACTTC.

The chain combines TRBV19 with TRBJ1-5; TRBD1 aligns across 7 bases. The CDR3 runs 20 residues. Per germline, CDR1 LNHDA and CDR2 SQIVND (reference sequence). Trimming cost V 4 bases and J 3 bases; bases outside gene matches: 21. CDR3 residues: CASSRRPTDRMGQANQPQHF. The CDR3 nucleotides are TGTGCCAGTAGTAGGCGACCTACGGACAGGATGGGACAAGCCAATCAGCCCCAGCATTTT.

Turning to this clone: Other nucleotide sequences from this sample produce the same CDR3. The J gene is TRBJ1-2, the V gene TRBV28; D not resolved. The CDR3 has 13 residues. Germline V gives CDR1 MDHEN, CDR2 SYDVKM. V was trimmed by 2 bases and J by 7 bases, leaving 11 bases between them. The CDR3 loop is CASSLPGLGGYTF. The CDR3 DNA follows: TGTGCCAGCAGTTTACCCGGGTTGGGTGGCTACACCTTC.

V and J are TRBV6-1 and TRBJ1-3, with D hard to call. CDR1 and CDR2 (germline): MNHNS, SASEGT. CDR3 size: 14 residues. V was trimmed by 4 bases and J by 3 bases, leaving 10 bases between them. CDR3 in amino acids: CASSAWGIGNTIYF. The DNA of the CDR3 is TGTGCCAGCAGTGCATGGGGAATTGGAAACACCATATATTTT.

This clone was seen just once. The CDR3 region has the DNA TGTGCCAGCAGCCGACTAGATAAGCAGTACTTC. This gives the protein CASSRLDKQYF. The chain uses TRBV5-4 and TRBJ2-7; D is possibly TRBD2 (6 bases). The CDR3 length is 11 residues. Trimming took 4 bases from V and 8 from J, leaving 10 bases between them. The germline V gene has CDR1 SGHNT and CDR2 YYREEE (reference sequence).

With regard to this clone: Other nucleotide sequences in the sample specify the same CDR3. The V call is TRBV7-9, the J call TRBJ2-3; D is unresolved. Germline V lookup: CDR1 SEHNR, CDR2 FQNEAQ (reference sequence). V lost 3 bases to trimming and J lost 1 base, with 8 bases between them. This CDR3 has 14 residues. CDR3 protein: CASSLRQGTDTQYF. The CDR3, as DNA: TGTGCCAGCAGCTTGCGGCAGGGCACAGATACGCAGTATTTT.

This chain links TRBV29-1 with TRBJ2-5, with 9 bases lining up with TRBD2. The V segment lost 7 bases and the J segment 9 bases; nucleotides outside the gene matches: 9. This CDR3 contains 12 residues. CDR1 is SQVTM, CDR2 ANQGSEA, per germline. In nucleotides, the CDR3 is TGCAGCGGGAGGGGGACTAGCAAGGCCCAGTACTTC. As protein: CSGRGTSKAQYF. Combining the CDR3 with reference TRBV29-1 and TRBJ2-5 gives the whole variable domain SAVISQKPSRDICQRGTSLTIQCQVDSQVTMMFWYRQQPGQSLTLIATANQGSEATYESGFVIDKFPISRPNLTFSTLTVSNMSPEDSSIYLCSGRGTSKAQYFGPGTRLLVL.

This clone is a singleton in its sample. The chain recombines TRBV5-1 with TRBJ2-1, with 11 bases identical to TRBD1. This CDR3 contains 15 residues. With V trimmed by 4 bases and J by 7 bases, 7 bases remained unmatched. Germline V gene lookup returns CDR1 SGHRS and CDR2 YFSETQ. CDR3 nucleotides: TGCGCCAGCAGCCTCCCCGGGACAGGGGGGAATGAGCAGTTCTTC. Residues: CASSLPGTGGNEQFF. Drawing the rest from reference TRBV5-1 and TRBJ2-1, the complete variable domain is KAGVTQTPRYLIKTRGQQVTLSCSPISGHRSVSWYQQTPGQGLQFLFEYFSETQRNKGNFPGRFSGRQFSNSRSEMNVSTLELGDSALYLCASSLPGTGGNEQFFGPGTRLTVL.

The chain combines TRBV9 with TRBJ2-1, with 10 bases that match TRBD1. The CDR3 totals 15 residues. Germline V gene data show CDR1 as SGDLS and CDR2 as YYNGEE. V was pared by 2 bases and J by 7 bases, with 6 bases of the junction left unmatched. The CDR3 DNA is TGTGCCAGCAGCGTCCGGACAGGGGGAGGGAATGAGCAGTTCTTC. Protein sequence: CASSVRTGGGNEQFF.

The table lists this clone with a count of one. The chain has TRBV15 and TRBJ1-2; unclear D gene. Germline V gene data show CDR1 as LNHNV and CDR2 as YYDKDF (reference sequence). This CDR3 is 14 amino acids long. V was cut by 2 bases and J by 7 bases, with 14 bases left in between. The CDR3 DNA reads TGTGCCACCAGCAGAAGGCCCGTCCTTGCTGGCTACACCTTC. It codes for CATSRRPVLAGYTF.

As for this clone: Other DNA variants within this sample encode the same CDR3. This chain connects TRBV5-1 to TRBJ2-5; maybe TRBD1 (5 bases). The germline CDR1 and CDR2 sequences are SGHRS and YFSETQ. The CDR3 runs to 14 residues. V was clipped by 0 bases and J by 5 bases, with 11 bases between them. The CDR3 DNA follows: TGCGCCAGCAGCTTGGCCACAGGCCGGGAGACCCAGTACTTC. The encoded protein is CASSLATGRETQYF.

Comments on this clone: This likely comes from a read error, as the CDR3 has no conserved phenylalanine or tryptophan at its end. The rearrangement links TRBV28 to TRBJ2-7; a weak D match, TRBD1 (6 bases). This CDR3 has 12 residues. Trimming took off 3 bases at V and 4 bases at J, with 7 bases between the two ends. CDR1 is MDHEN and CDR2 is SYDVKM in the germline V gene. CDR3 DNA sequence: TGTGCCAGCAGTTTGGGGACATACGAGCAGTACCTC. Encoded protein: CASSLGTYEQYL.